These T cell receptor beta chains were read from a single sample in a study of blood T cell repertoires in COVID-19. Profiled with immunoSEQ multiplex PCR; TCRdb holds only in-frame clones, not every one. This table holds about 270,000 clones, 75% to 90% found once. The sequencing input was PBMCs or T cells enriched from blood (not recorded which). The receptor source for this set is a woman younger than 45 with acute COVID-19. Each CDR3 is given with its conserved first and last residue.

v_call	j_call	cdr3_aa
TRBV14	TRBJ2-7	CASSQAGFATYEQYF
TRBV12-5	TRBJ2-7	CASGQHSNRGTGGYEQYF
TRBV6-5	TRBJ2-5	CASSLTRGQETQYF
TRBV27	TRBJ2-7	CASSSSRGREQYF
TRBV7-8	TRBJ1-1	CASSFGVGGATTEAFF
TRBV7-9	TRBJ2-7	CASSPGGDEQYF
TRBV27	TRBJ2-7	CASSLRALRQGSYEQYF
TRBV19	TRBJ1-1	CASILDRGSTEAFF
TRBV7-8	TRBJ1-6	CASSPGQLGDSPLHF
TRBV6-5	TRBJ1-1	CASSYSAGRTEAFF
TRBV18	TRBJ1-2	CASSSSGTVGPRREGYTF
TRBV5-4	TRBJ2-3	CASSRVTDTQYF
TRBV3-1/TRBV3-2	TRBJ2-3	CASSQLGLAEDTQYF
TRBV4-2	TRBJ1-3	CASSQGSGQLSSGNTIYF
TRBV19	TRBJ1-1	CASSRQGAGTEAFF
TRBV7-9	TRBJ1-5	CASSLAAGQPQHF
TRBV11-2	TRBJ2-7	CASSLDFYEQYF
TRBV4-3	TRBJ2-2	CASSTGTSGGELFF
TRBV7-2	TRBJ2-1	CASSYAGLAGDNEQFF
TRBV19	TRBJ2-3	CASSKQRGSTDTQYF
TRBV4-1	TRBJ1-1	CASSTWTAQDTEAFF
TRBV3-1/TRBV3-2	TRBJ2-3	CASSQDRGLPTDTQYF
TRBV29-1	TRBJ1-1	CSIRYGNTEAFF
TRBV28	TRBJ1-2	CASSLAPRRGGTF
TRBV6-5	TRBJ2-1	CATLEREGSPVPFF
TRBV5-6	TRBJ2-7	CASSLAGQGPSYEQYF
TRBV6-4	TRBJ2-1	CASSLRTSGNMSSYNEQFF
TRBV4-1	TRBJ1-3	CASSQEYSGNTIYF
TRBV6-1	TRBJ2-1	CASSERAGAPYNEQFF
TRBV28	TRBJ2-7	CASSWTGSYEQYF
TRBV18	TRBJ2-7	CASSRDIRRYF
TRBV7-6	TRBJ2-7	CASSLGLAGAYEQYF
TRBV18	TRBJ1-1	CATSTGNTEAFF
TRBV28	TRBJ1-2	CASSIREGYGYTF
TRBV28	TRBJ2-5	CASSRLAEIQETQYF
TRBV29-1	TRBJ2-7	CSVGRGRFYEQYF
TRBV28	TRBJ1-5	CASRRDTNQPQHF
TRBV10-3	TRBJ2-7	CAISSESNSGDYEQYF
TRBV5-6	TRBJ2-3	CASSLIPSGFEDTQYF
TRBV6-1	TRBJ2-1	CASSEALGRAGPYNEQFF
TRBV6-2/TRBV6-3	TRBJ2-3	CASSTGTSSFPASTDTQYF
TRBV28	TRBJ2-1	CASSRLAGGTYNEQFF